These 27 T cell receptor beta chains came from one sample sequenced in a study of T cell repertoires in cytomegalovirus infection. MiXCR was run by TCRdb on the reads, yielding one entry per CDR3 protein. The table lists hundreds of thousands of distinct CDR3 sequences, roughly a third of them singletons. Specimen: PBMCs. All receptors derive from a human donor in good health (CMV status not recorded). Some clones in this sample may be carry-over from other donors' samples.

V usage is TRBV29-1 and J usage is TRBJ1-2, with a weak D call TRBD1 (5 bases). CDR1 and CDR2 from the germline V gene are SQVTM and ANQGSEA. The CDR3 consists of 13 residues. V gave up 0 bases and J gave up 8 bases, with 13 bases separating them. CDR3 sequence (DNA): TGCAGCGTTGAAGATGGACAAAGGGTCGGCTACACCTTC. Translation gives CSVEDGQRVGYTF.

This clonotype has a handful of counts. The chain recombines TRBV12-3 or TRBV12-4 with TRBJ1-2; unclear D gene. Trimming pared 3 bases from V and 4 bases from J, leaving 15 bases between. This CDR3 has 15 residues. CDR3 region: CASSFEAVGPYGYTF. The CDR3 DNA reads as TGTGCCAGCAGTTTCGAGGCGGTCGGGCCCTATGGCTACACCTTC.

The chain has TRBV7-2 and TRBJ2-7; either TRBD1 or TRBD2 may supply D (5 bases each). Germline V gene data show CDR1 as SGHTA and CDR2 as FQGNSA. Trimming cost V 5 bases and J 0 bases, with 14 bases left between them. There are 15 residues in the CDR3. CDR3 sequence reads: CASSPLVGTSYEQYF. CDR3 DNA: TGTGCCAGCAGCCCGCTGGTGGGGACCTCCTACGAGCAGTACTTC.

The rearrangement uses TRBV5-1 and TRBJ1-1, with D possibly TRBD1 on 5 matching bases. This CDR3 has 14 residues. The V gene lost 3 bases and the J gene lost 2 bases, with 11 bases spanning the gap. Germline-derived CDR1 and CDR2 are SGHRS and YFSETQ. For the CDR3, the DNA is TGCGCCAGCAGCTCGGACACCTTAAACACTGAAGCTTTCTTT. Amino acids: CASSSDTLNTEAFF.

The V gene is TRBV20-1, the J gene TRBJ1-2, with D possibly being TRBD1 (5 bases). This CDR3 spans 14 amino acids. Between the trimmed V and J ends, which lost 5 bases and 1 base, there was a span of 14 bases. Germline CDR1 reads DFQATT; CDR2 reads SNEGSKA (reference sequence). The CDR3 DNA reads TGCAGTGCTCCGGAGACAGCTCTTAACTATGGCTACACCTTC. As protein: CSAPETALNYGYTF.

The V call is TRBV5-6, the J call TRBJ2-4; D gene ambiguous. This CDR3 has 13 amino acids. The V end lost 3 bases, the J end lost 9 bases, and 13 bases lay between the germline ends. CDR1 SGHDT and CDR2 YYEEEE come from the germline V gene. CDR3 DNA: TGTGCCAGCAGCTATACGGTGGGAACCATTCAGTACTTC. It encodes CASSYTVGTIQYF.

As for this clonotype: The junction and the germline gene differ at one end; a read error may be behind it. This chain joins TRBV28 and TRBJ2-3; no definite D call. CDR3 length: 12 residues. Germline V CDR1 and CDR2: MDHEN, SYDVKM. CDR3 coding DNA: TGTGCCAGCGGTTTCATCAGGTATACGCAGTATTTT. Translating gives CASGFIRYTQYF.

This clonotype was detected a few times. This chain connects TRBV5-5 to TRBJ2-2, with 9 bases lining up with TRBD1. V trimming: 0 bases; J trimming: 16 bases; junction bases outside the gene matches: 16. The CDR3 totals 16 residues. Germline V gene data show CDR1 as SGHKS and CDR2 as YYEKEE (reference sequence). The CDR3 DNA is TGTGCCAGCAGCTTGGCGACAGGGGGATTAGCCTATCGTCCGTTTTTT. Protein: CASSLATGGLAYRPFF.

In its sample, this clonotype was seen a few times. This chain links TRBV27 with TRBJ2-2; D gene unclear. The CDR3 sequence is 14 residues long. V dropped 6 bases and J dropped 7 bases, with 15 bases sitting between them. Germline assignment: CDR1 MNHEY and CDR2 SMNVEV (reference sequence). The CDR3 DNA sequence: TGTGCCAGCAGCTCCGACTTGCTAGTCGGGGAGCTGTTTTTT. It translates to CASSSDLLVGELFF.

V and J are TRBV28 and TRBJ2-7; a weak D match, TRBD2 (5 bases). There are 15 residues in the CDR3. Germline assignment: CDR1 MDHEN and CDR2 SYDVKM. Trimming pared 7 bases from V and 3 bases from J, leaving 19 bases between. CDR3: CASKSQDWGIYEQYF. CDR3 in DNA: TGTGCCAGCAAATCCCAGGACTGGGGAATCTACGAGCAGTACTTC.

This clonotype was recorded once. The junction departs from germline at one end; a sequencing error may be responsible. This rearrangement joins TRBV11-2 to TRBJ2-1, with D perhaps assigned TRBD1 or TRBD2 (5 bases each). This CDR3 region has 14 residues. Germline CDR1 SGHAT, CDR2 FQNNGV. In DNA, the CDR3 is TGTGCCAGCAGCTTAGAGGGACCTTACAATAAGCAGTTCTTC. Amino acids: CASSLEGPYNKQFF.

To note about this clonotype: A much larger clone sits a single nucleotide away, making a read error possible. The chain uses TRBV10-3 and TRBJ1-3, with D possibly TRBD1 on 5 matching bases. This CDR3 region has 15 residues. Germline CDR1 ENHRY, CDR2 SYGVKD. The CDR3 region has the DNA TGTGACATCAGTGACACAGGCGTCGGAGGAAACACCATATATTTT. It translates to CDISDTGVGGNTIYF.

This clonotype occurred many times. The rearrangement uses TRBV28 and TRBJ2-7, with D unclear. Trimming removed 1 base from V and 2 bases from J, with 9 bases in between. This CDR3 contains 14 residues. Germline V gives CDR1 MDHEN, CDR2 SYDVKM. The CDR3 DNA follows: TGTGCCAGCAGTTTATACGACTTTGCCTACGAGCAGTACTTC. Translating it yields CASSLYDFAYEQYF.

The CDR3 loop reads CASSSAEQENNQPQHF. The CDR3 DNA sequence: TGTGCCAGCAGCTCTGCAGAGCAGGAAAACAATCAGCCCCAGCATTTT. The chain links TRBV7-9 to TRBJ1-5; D remains ambiguous. Trimming took off 4 bases at V and 3 bases at J, with 16 bases between the two ends. The CDR3 spans 16 residues. Germline V gives CDR1 SEHNR, CDR2 FQNEAQ (reference sequence).

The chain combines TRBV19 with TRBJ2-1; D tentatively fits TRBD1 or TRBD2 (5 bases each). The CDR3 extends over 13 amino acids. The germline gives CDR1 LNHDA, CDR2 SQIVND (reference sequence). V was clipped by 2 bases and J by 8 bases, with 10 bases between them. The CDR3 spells CASSIPGRDEQFF. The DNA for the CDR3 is TGTGCCAGTAGTATACCAGGGCGGGATGAGCAGTTCTTC.

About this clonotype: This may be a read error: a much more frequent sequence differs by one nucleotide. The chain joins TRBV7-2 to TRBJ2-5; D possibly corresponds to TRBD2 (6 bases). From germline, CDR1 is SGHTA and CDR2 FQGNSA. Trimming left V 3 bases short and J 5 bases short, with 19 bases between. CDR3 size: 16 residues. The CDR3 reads CASSFGLEGGTETQYF. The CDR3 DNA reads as TGTGCCAGCAGCTTCGGTCTAGAGGGAGGTACTGAGACCCAGTACTTC. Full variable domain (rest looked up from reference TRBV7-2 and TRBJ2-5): GAGVSQSPSNKVTEKGKDVELRCDPISGHTALYWYRQSLGQGLEFLIYFQGNSAPDKSGLPSDRFSAERTGGSVSTLTIQRTQQEDSAVYLCASSFGLEGGTETQYFGPGTRLLVL.

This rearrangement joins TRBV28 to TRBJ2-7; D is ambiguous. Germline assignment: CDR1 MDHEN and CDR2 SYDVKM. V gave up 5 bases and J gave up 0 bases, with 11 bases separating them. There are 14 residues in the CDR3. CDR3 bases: TGTGCCAGCAGTGCCGACTTCAGCTCCTACGAGCAGTACTTC. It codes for CASSADFSSYEQYF.

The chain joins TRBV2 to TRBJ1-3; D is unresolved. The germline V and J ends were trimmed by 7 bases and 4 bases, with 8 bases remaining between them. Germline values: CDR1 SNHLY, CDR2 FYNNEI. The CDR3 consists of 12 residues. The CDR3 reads CASTREGNTIYF. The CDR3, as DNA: TGTGCCAGCACCCGGGAAGGAAACACCATATATTTT.

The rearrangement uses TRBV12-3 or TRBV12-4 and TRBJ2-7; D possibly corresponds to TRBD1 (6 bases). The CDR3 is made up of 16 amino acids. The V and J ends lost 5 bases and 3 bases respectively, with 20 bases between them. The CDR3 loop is CASSPRSSGDHYEQYF. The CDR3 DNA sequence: TGTGCCAGCAGTCCCCGATCATCAGGGGACCACTACGAGCAGTACTTC.

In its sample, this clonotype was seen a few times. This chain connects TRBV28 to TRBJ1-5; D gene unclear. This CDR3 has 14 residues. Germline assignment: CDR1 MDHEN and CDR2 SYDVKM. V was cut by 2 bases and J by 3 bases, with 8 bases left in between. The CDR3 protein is CASSLRRLNQPQHF. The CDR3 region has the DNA TGTGCCAGCAGTTTACGGAGGCTCAATCAGCCCCAGCATTTT.

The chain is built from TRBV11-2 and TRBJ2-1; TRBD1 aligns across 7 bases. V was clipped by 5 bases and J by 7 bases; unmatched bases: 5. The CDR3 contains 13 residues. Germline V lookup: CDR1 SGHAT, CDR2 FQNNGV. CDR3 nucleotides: TGTGCCAGCAGCCAGGACAGGAAGAATGAGCAGTTCTTC. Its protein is CASSQDRKNEQFF.

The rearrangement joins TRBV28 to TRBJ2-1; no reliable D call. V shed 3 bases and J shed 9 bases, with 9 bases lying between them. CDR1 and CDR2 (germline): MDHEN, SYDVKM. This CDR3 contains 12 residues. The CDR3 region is CASSFSQTEQFF. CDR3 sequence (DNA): TGTGCCAGCAGTTTCTCCCAGACTGAGCAGTTCTTC.

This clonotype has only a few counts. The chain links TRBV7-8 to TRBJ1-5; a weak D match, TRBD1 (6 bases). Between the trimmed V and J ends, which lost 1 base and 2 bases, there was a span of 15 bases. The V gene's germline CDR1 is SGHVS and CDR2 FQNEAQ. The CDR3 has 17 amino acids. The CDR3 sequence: CASSLGSQGKGNQPQHF. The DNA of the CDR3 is TGTGCCAGCAGCTTAGGCTCACAGGGAAAGGGCAATCAGCCCCAGCATTTT.

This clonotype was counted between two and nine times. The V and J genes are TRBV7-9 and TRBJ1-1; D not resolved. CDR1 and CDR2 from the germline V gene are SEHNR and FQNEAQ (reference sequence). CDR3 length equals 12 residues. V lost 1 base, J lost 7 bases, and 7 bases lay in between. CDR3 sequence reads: CASSLGPIEAFF. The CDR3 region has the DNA TGTGCCAGCAGCTTAGGTCCGATTGAAGCTTTCTTT.

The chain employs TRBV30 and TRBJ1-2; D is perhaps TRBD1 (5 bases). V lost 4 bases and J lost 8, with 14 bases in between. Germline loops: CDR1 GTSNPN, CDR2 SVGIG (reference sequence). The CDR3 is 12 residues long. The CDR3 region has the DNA TGTGCCTGGAATCGCAGGGCGGGCGGCTACACCTTC. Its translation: CAWNRRAGGYTF.

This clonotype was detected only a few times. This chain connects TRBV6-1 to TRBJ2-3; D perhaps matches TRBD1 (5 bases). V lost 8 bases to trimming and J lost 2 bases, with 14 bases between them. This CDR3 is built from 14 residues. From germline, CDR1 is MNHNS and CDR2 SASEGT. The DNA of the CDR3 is TGTGCCAGCGGGGCCAGGCAGGCCACAGATACGCAGTATTTT. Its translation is CASGARQATDTQYF.

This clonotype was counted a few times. The CDR3: CASSLRGGGSYNSPLHF. The CDR3 nucleotides read TGTGCCAGCAGCTTAAGGGGGGGGGGCTCCTATAATTCACCCCTCCACTTT. The chain joins TRBV7-2 to TRBJ1-6; perhaps TRBD1 as D (6 bases). The CDR3 spans 17 residues. Deletions cut 2 bases from V and 0 bases from J, with 11 bases between. Per the germline V gene, CDR1 is SGHTA and CDR2 is FQGNSA. The whole variable domain, filled in from reference TRBV7-2 and TRBJ1-6, reads GAGVSQSPSNKVTEKGKDVELRCDPISGHTALYWYRQSLGQGLEFLIYFQGNSAPDKSGLPSDRFSAERTGGSVSTLTIQRTQQEDSAVYLCASSLRGGGSYNSPLHFGNGTRLTVT.